This T cell receptor (beta chain) was recorded in a study of OX40 agonist ivuxolimab in advanced cancers. TCRdb keeps only in-frame clones here, not all; method: immunoSEQ multiplex PCR. In the table there are about 12,000 clones, roughly 81% of which are singletons. Germline assignment: CDR1 SNHLY and CDR2 FYNNEI. This CDR3 has 15 residues. The source was CD4+ or CD8+ T cells sorted from blood, collected in a trial of the OX40 agonist ivuxolimab. J is TRBJ2-5 and V is TRBV2, with 11 bases that match TRBD1. TRBJ2-7 matches the DNA end more closely, so the J call is doubtful. The sequence was collected from an adult with an advanced solid tumor such as melanoma, head and neck, liver or kidney cancer. The CDR3: CASRVPGQGDYEQYF. CDR3 DNA: TGTGCCAGCAGAGTACCGGGACAGGGGGACTACGAGCAGTACTTC.